A selection of T cell receptor beta chains follows, all from one sample in a study of Ad26.COV2.S vaccination and SARS-CoV-2 variants. Repertoires were generated with immunoSEQ multiplex PCR, while TCRdb's copy carries only in-frame clones and drops some. The data hold roughly 350,000 clones, with approximately 86% observed a single time. The sample in question was peripheral blood, obtained in a trial of Ad26.COV2.S vaccine versus placebo. The receptors shown here come from a person aged 18 to 65 who received the Ad26.COV2.S COVID-19 vaccine or a placebo. The CDR3 runs from the conserved cysteine through the conserved F or W. The D gene is left open where the match is weak. The listing skips clone size in some rows; elsewhere it reads once, few, many or a size class.

abundance: .
v_gene: TRBV28
j_gene: TRBJ2-5
d_gene: TRBD1
CDR3nt: TGTGCCAGCAGTTTATTAGGCAGGGGGTTGAGGGAGACCCAGTACTTC
CDR3aa: CASSLLGRGLRETQYF

abundance: once
v_gene: TRBV5-1
j_gene: TRBJ2-3
d_gene: TRBD2
CDR3nt: TGCGCCAGCAGCTTAGGCCTAGCGGGAGCCCGAGGGGATACGCAGTATTTT
CDR3aa: CASSLGLAGARGDTQYF

abundance: .
v_gene: TRBV19
j_gene: TRBJ1-2
d_gene: TRBD1
CDR3nt: TGTGCCAGTAGCATGACGACAGGGAGGGGCAGAAGTTACTATGGCTACACCTTC
CDR3aa: CASSMTTGRGRSYYGYTF

abundance: .
v_gene: TRBV5-1
j_gene: TRBJ2-1
d_gene: TRBD1
CDR3nt: TGCGCCAGCAGCTCCGGCCCGCCCTTGCTTACAGGGGGCTCCTACAATGAGCAGTTCTTC
CDR3aa: CASSSGPPLLTGGSYNEQFF

abundance: .
v_gene: TRBV19
j_gene: TRBJ1-1
d_gene: .
CDR3nt: TGTGCCAGTAGTATAGGAAAAGGCTTGAACACTGAAGCTTTCTTT
CDR3aa: CASSIGKGLNTEAFF

abundance: .
v_gene: TRBV9
j_gene: TRBJ2-3
d_gene: .
CDR3nt: TGTGCCAGCAGCGTAGTAAGCACAGATACGCAGTATTTT
CDR3aa: CASSVVSTDTQYF

abundance: .
v_gene: TRBV7-9
j_gene: TRBJ2-1
d_gene: .
CDR3nt: TGTGCCAGCAGCTCAGTAACAGGCGCGGGTAATGAGCAGTTCTTC
CDR3aa: CASSSVTGAGNEQFF

abundance: .
v_gene: TRBV28
j_gene: TRBJ1-2
d_gene: TRBD1
CDR3nt: TGTGCCAGCAAACAGGGGGGAAGAGGCTACACCTTC
CDR3aa: CASKQGGRGYTF

abundance: .
v_gene: TRBV20-1
j_gene: TRBJ1-5
d_gene: .
CDR3nt: TGCAGTGCTAGTCAGCCTCGGACCGTTGGCAATCAGCCCCAGCATTTT
CDR3aa: CSASQPRTVGNQPQHF

abundance: .
v_gene: TRBV19
j_gene: TRBJ1-1
d_gene: .
CDR3nt: TGTGCCAGTAGTATAGAAACAGGGAGGACTGAAGCTTTCTTT
CDR3aa: CASSIETGRTEAFF

abundance: once
v_gene: TRBV4-3
j_gene: TRBJ2-7
d_gene: .
CDR3nt: TGCGCCAGCAGCCAGCGTGGGACCTACGAGCAGTACTTC
CDR3aa: CASSQRGTYEQYF

abundance: .
v_gene: TRBV19
j_gene: TRBJ1-4
d_gene: TRBD1
CDR3nt: TGTGCCAGTAGCCGTGGGGACAGGTCGGTCGGAAGTGAAAAACTGTTTTTT
CDR3aa: CASSRGDRSVGSEKLFF

abundance: .
v_gene: TRBV11-3
j_gene: TRBJ2-1
d_gene: TRBD2
CDR3nt: TGTGCCAGCAGCCCCCTGACTAGCGGGGGTCCAGGCGAGCAGTTCTTC
CDR3aa: CASSPLTSGGPGEQFF

abundance: .
v_gene: TRBV24-1
j_gene: TRBJ1-1
d_gene: .
CDR3nt: TGTGCCACCAGTCCACACACTGAAGCTTTCTTT
CDR3aa: CATSPHTEAFF

abundance: .
v_gene: TRBV7-2
j_gene: TRBJ1-1
d_gene: .
CDR3nt: TGTGCCAGCAGCCGAACGTGGAACACTGAAGCTTTCTTT
CDR3aa: CASSRTWNTEAFF

abundance: .
v_gene: TRBV10-2
j_gene: TRBJ1-1
d_gene: TRBD1
CDR3nt: TGCGCCAGCGGATTTTCAGGGGGTTGGATAGGTGAAGCTTTCTTT
CDR3aa: CASGFSGGWIGEAFF

abundance: .
v_gene: TRBV7-9
j_gene: TRBJ1-1
d_gene: .
CDR3nt: TGTGCCAGCAGCCCCCGGGGGACCGAAGCTTTCTTT
CDR3aa: CASSPRGTEAFF

abundance: .
v_gene: TRBV5-4
j_gene: TRBJ2-7
d_gene: .
CDR3nt: TGTGCCAGCAGCTTGGCCGGGCGGAGCAGACTCTACGAGCAGTACTTC
CDR3aa: CASSLAGRSRLYEQYF

abundance: .
v_gene: TRBV19
j_gene: TRBJ2-7
d_gene: .
CDR3nt: TGTGCCAGTAGTATAGGGCAGTACTCCTACGAGCAGTACTTC
CDR3aa: CASSIGQYSYEQYF

abundance: .
v_gene: TRBV5-6
j_gene: TRBJ1-6
d_gene: .
CDR3nt: TGTGCCAGCAGCTTGGCACAGGGAGACTCACCCCTCCACTTT
CDR3aa: CASSLAQGDSPLHF

abundance: .
v_gene: TRBV6-2/TRBV6-3
j_gene: TRBJ2-7
d_gene: TRBD1
CDR3nt: TGTGCCAGCAGTTACTCGACATTCTTAGGACAGGGATACGACGAGCAGTACTTC
CDR3aa: CASSYSTFLGQGYDEQYF

abundance: .
v_gene: TRBV10-2
j_gene: TRBJ2-7
d_gene: .
CDR3nt: TGCGCCAGCAGTGAGTTAGGGGGCGGGAACGAGCAGTACTTC
CDR3aa: CASSELGGGNEQYF

abundance: .
v_gene: TRBV9
j_gene: TRBJ2-3
d_gene: .
CDR3nt: TGTGCCAGCAGCGTAACAATGGCTTCCCGCACAGATACGCAGTATTTT
CDR3aa: CASSVTMASRTDTQYF

abundance: .
v_gene: TRBV4-2
j_gene: TRBJ2-1
d_gene: .
CDR3nt: TGTGCCAGCAGCCCCCTACCTAGAGTCCAAGGTGAGCAGTTCTTC
CDR3aa: CASSPLPRVQGEQFF

abundance: .
v_gene: TRBV28
j_gene: TRBJ1-4
d_gene: .
CDR3nt: TGTGCCAGCAGTTTGTCCCAGGGTTCAACTAATGAAAAACTGTTTTTT
CDR3aa: CASSLSQGSTNEKLFF

abundance: .
v_gene: TRBV6-1
j_gene: TRBJ1-6
d_gene: .
CDR3nt: TGTGCCAGCAGTGAACGACATAATAATTCACCCCTCCACTTT
CDR3aa: CASSERHNNSPLHF

abundance: once
v_gene: TRBV29-1
j_gene: TRBJ2-7
d_gene: .
CDR3nt: TGCAGCGTCCCAGGAGTCGGCCTTTACGAGCAGTACTTC
CDR3aa: CSVPGVGLYEQYF